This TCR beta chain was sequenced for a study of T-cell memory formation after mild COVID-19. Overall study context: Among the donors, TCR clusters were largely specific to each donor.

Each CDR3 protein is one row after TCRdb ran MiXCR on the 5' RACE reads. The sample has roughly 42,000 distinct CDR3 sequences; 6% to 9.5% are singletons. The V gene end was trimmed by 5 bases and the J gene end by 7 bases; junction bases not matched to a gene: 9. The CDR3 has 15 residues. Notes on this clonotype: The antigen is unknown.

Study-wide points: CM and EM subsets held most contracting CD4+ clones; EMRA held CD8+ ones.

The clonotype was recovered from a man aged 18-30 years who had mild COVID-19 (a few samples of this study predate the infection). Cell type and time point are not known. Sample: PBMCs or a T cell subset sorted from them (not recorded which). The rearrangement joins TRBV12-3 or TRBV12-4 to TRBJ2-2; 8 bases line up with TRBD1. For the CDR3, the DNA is TGTGCCAGCAGTCCTGACAGGGGATATGGCGGGGAGCTGTTTTTT. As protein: CASSPDRGYGGELFF.